Following are 27 T cell receptor beta chains from one sample sequenced in a study of cytomegalovirus exposure and HLA in healthy donors. Sequencing was performed with immunoSEQ multiplex PCR; in TCRdb, only in-frame clones are kept and a portion is missing. The profile shows around 300,000 clones, approximately 87% of them singletons. Sequenced sample: PBMCs. Receptor source: a woman in her late teens or twenties in good health and CMV-seronegative.

The rearrangement links TRBV4-1 to TRBJ1-4; 11 bases line up with TRBD1. There are 17 residues in the CDR3. Losses at the gene ends were 0 bases for V and 2 bases for J; bases not matched to a gene: 2. The germline V gene has CDR1 MGHRA and CDR2 YSYEKL. Here the CDR3 reads CASSQEDRGHTNEKLFF. The CDR3, as DNA: TGCGCCAGCAGCCAAGAGGACAGGGGGCACACTAATGAAAAACTGTTTTTT.

Notes on this clone: Other DNA sequences in the sample encode the same CDR3. The V and J genes are TRBV5-6 and TRBJ2-7, with D maybe TRBD2 (5 bases). The germline V gene has CDR1 SGHDT and CDR2 YYEEEE. The CDR3 is 14 residues long. Trimming removed 0 bases from V and 0 bases from J, with 7 bases in between. The DNA for the CDR3 is TGTGCCAGCAGCTTGGGTGGGAGCTCCTACGAGCAGTACTTC. It translates to CASSLGGSSYEQYF.

This clone was counted a single time. This sample also contains other DNA sequences that code for the same CDR3. The chain recombines TRBV19 with TRBJ2-1, with 12 bases aligning to TRBD2. The CDR3 spans 15 residues. Germline CDR1 LNHDA, CDR2 SQIVND (reference sequence). Unmatched junction bases numbered 0, after V lost 2 bases and J lost 4 bases. The CDR3 sequence: CASSITSGRYNEQFF. In DNA, the CDR3 is TGTGCCAGTAGTATAACTAGCGGGAGGTACAATGAGCAGTTCTTC.

The chain joins TRBV10-2 to TRBJ1-2; a possible D gene is TRBD1 (5 bases). V was trimmed by 10 bases and J by 5 bases, leaving 14 bases between them. The length of the CDR3 is 12 residues. From germline, CDR1 is WSHSY and CDR2 SAAADI. The CDR3, as DNA: TGCGCCATCGACAGAACTGATTATGGCTACACCTTC. Translation gives CAIDRTDYGYTF.

This clone was seen once. The chain employs TRBV5-4 and TRBJ2-2, with TRBD2 matching over 7 bases. The V segment lost 1 base and the J segment 5 bases; nucleotides outside the gene matches: 5. The V gene's germline CDR1 is SGHNT and CDR2 YYREEE (reference sequence). CDR3 length equals 15 residues. This CDR3 is CASSLLAGQTGELFF. CDR3 nucleotide sequence: TGTGCCAGCAGCTTGTTAGCGGGTCAGACCGGGGAGCTGTTTTTT.

The V gene is TRBV28, the J gene TRBJ1-2; 7 bases line up with TRBD1. V shed 2 bases, J shed 6 bases, and the junction held 3 bases outside the gene matches. The germline V gene has CDR1 MDHEN and CDR2 SYDVKM. This CDR3 is 13 amino acids long. The CDR3 nucleotides are TGTGCCAGCAGTTTACAGGGGGATAATGGCTACACCTTC. Translated, it gives CASSLQGDNGYTF.

V is TRBV10-2 and J is TRBJ2-7; 8 positions match TRBD2. This CDR3 contains 15 residues. V lost 5 bases, J lost 5 bases, and 11 bases stayed unmatched. Germline V gene data show CDR1 as WSHSY and CDR2 as SAAADI. The DNA for the CDR3 is TGCGCCAGCAGTCGTCCGGGAGGGCCTACCCACGAGCAGTACTTC. Encoded protein: CASSRPGGPTHEQYF.

This clone was recorded once. The chain uses TRBV7-8 and TRBJ2-2; no definite D call. Germline V gene lookup returns CDR1 SGHVS and CDR2 FQNEAQ. V dropped 0 bases and J dropped 7 bases, with 6 bases sitting between them. This CDR3 contains 13 residues. CDR3 DNA: TGTGCCAGCAGCTTAGCGTGGCTCGGGGAGCTGTTTTTT. Its translation: CASSLAWLGELFF.

The gene calls are TRBV28 and TRBJ2-7; weak D call: TRBD2 (6 bases). The germline V and J ends were trimmed by 6 bases and 0 bases, with 15 bases remaining between them. From germline, CDR1 is MDHEN and CDR2 SYDVKM. The CDR3 contains 15 residues. CDR3 bases: TGTGCCAGCAGCCCGGGACTCGGAACCTCCTACGAGCAGTACTTC. It encodes CASSPGLGTSYEQYF.

The chain couples TRBV10-3 to TRBJ2-7; D possibly corresponds to TRBD1 (6 bases). This CDR3 has 16 amino acids. Germline loops: CDR1 ENHRY, CDR2 SYGVKD. Trimming removed 7 bases from V and 2 bases from J, with 21 bases in between. The CDR3 nucleotides are TGTGCCATCACATCTACAGGGAGAATCAATCCCTACGAGCAGTACTTC. It specifies CAITSTGRINPYEQYF.

V gene TRBV7-2 combines with J gene TRBJ2-1; 10 bases are shared with TRBD2. The ends lost 0 bases at V and 4 bases at J; junction bases unmatched: 15. The CDR3 sequence is 20 residues long. Germline-derived CDR1 and CDR2 are SGHTA and FQGNSA. The CDR3 is CASSLAHRAGGPRVYNEQFF. CDR3 sequence (DNA): TGTGCCAGCAGCTTAGCGCATCGAGCGGGAGGGCCTCGCGTTTACAATGAGCAGTTCTTC.

The gene calls are TRBV27 and TRBJ2-2; 12 bases agree with TRBD2. This CDR3 is 16 amino acids long. The ends lost 6 bases at V and 4 bases at J; junction bases unmatched: 6. Germline V lookup: CDR1 MNHEY, CDR2 SMNVEV (reference sequence). DNA for the CDR3: TGTGCCAGCAGCAAACTAGCGGGAGGCGTCACCGGGGAGCTGTTTTTT. It specifies CASSKLAGGVTGELFF.

The genes are TRBV28 and TRBJ2-7; D is unresolved. The V end was cut by 7 bases, the J end by 3 bases, with 13 bases between. Germline V gene lookup returns CDR1 MDHEN and CDR2 SYDVKM. The CDR3 is 13 residues long. The CDR3 coding sequence is TGTGCCAGCACCGCGGATTTGGGCTACGAGCAGTACTTC. Translated: CASTADLGYEQYF.

The J gene is TRBJ2-7, the V gene TRBV27, with a weak D call TRBD1 (6 bases). CDR3 size: 13 residues. Per the germline V gene, CDR1 is MNHEY and CDR2 is SMNVEV (reference sequence). Trimming cost V 4 bases and J 2 bases, with 9 bases left between them. The CDR3 region has the DNA TGTGCCAGCAGTTCTAGACAGGCCTACGAGCAGTACTTC. It yields the protein CASSSRQAYEQYF.

In regard to this clone: Other DNA sequences within the sample encode an identical CDR3. This chain joins TRBV5-1 and TRBJ2-7, with D possibly being TRBD1 (6 bases). The V end lost 0 bases, the J end lost 5 bases, and 9 bases lay between the germline ends. The V gene's germline CDR1 is SGHRS and CDR2 YFSETQ. The CDR3 covers 13 residues. CDR3 sequence (DNA): TGCGCCAGCAGCTTGGCTACAGGGAACGAGCAGTACTTC. Its translation: CASSLATGNEQYF.

The chain combines TRBV6-1 with TRBJ2-3; possible D gene TRBD2, 7 bases. V lost 11 bases, J lost 0 bases, and 15 bases lay in between. CDR3 size: 14 residues. CDR1 is MNHNS and CDR2 is SASEGT in the germline V gene. In DNA form, the CDR3 reads TGTGCCTTAAGGGGGGGCCTTAGCACAGATACGCAGTATTTT. Protein: CALRGGLSTDTQYF.

This CDR3 reads CASSLRAPGYEQYF. For the CDR3, the DNA is TGTGCCAGCAGCTTGAGGGCCCCCGGCTACGAGCAGTACTTC. The V gene is TRBV7-2, the J gene TRBJ2-7; the D gene is possibly TRBD2 (5 bases). This CDR3 region has 14 residues. CDR1 SGHTA and CDR2 FQGNSA come from the germline V gene. Trimming pared 3 bases from V and 3 bases from J, leaving 12 bases between.

In this sample, this clone turned up a few times. This chain uses TRBV12-2 with TRBJ2-7; the table's D call, TRBD1, has no DNA check behind it. TRBV12-2 is recorded as a pseudogene. The CDR3 spans 12 residues. CDR3 DNA sequence: TGTGCAAGTCGGTATCCACAGGGGGTGCAGTACTTC. This codes for CASRYPQGVQYF.

The chain employs TRBV7-8 and TRBJ1-1, with TRBD1 matching 8 bases. The CDR3 runs 15 residues. Germline-derived CDR1 and CDR2 are SGHVS and FQNEAQ. Trimming at V came to 1 base and at J to 6 bases, leaving 7 bases not matched to a gene. Written as DNA, the CDR3 is TGTGCCAGCAGCTTAGTGGGCAGGGGGCACGCTGAAGCTTTCTTT. Translating gives CASSLVGRGHAEAFF.

The chain couples TRBV5-1 to TRBJ1-3; the D is unclear. Trimming stripped 1 base from V and 0 bases from J, with 8 bases between. The CDR3 spans 15 residues. Germline values: CDR1 SGHRS, CDR2 YFSETQ. In DNA, the CDR3 is TGCGCCAGCAGCTTGTACGGGTTCTCTGGAAACACCATATATTTT. It is translated as CASSLYGFSGNTIYF.

This rearrangement joins TRBV29-1 to TRBJ2-5; D might be TRBD1 (6 bases). The CDR3 has 14 residues. V lost 5 bases, J lost 5 bases, and 18 bases lay in between. Germline assignment: CDR1 SQVTM and CDR2 ANQGSEA. CDR3: CSVYLGGQRETQYF. CDR3 nucleotide sequence: TGCAGCGTTTACCTAGGGGGTCAAAGGGAGACCCAGTACTTC.

The CDR3 bases are TGTGCCAGCAGTTTCGGACAGGGGGCATATGAGCAGTTCTTC. It codes for CASSFGQGAYEQFF. V is TRBV6-5 and J is TRBJ2-1; TRBD1 matches 11 bases. Germline CDR1 is MNHEY and CDR2 is SVGAGI. The CDR3 is made up of 14 amino acids. The V segment lost 4 bases and the J segment 8 bases; nucleotides outside the gene matches: 4.

This clone turned up a few times. The chain couples TRBV5-6 to TRBJ2-2; 7 bases are shared with TRBD2. Germline trimming cut 4 bases from V and 0 bases from J; bases unmatched to any gene: 6. The CDR3 covers 16 residues. The germline V gene encodes CDR1 SGHDT and CDR2 YYEEEE. CDR3 nucleotides: TGTGCCAGCAGCCCTACTAGCGACCCGAACACCGGGGAGCTGTTTTTT. It codes for CASSPTSDPNTGELFF.

The chain carries TRBV4-2 and TRBJ2-7, with 14 bases aligning to TRBD2. The germline CDR1 and CDR2 sequences are LGHNA and YNFKEQ. J was trimmed by 5 bases and V by 3 bases; bases with no gene match: 9. The CDR3 is 17 amino acids. The CDR3, as DNA: TGTGCCAGCAGCCAGAAAACCTGGGGACTAGCGGGAGACGAGCAGTACTTC. Protein product: CASSQKTWGLAGDEQYF.

The chain joins TRBV5-6 to TRBJ2-4; TRBD1 might be the D (6 bases). The CDR3 sequence is 14 residues long. Trimming pared 0 bases from V and 9 bases from J, leaving 13 bases between. In germline, CDR1 is SGHDT, CDR2 YYEEEE. Written as DNA, the CDR3 is TGTGCCAGCAGCTTGGACAGGGATTGGGGCATTCAGTACTTC. It is translated as CASSLDRDWGIQYF.

The chain combines TRBV28 with TRBJ2-3, with 9 nucleotides matching TRBD2. Germline V gene sequence: CDR1 MDHEN, CDR2 SYDVKM. The V and J ends lost 3 bases and 2 bases, in that order; junction bases with no gene match: 6. The CDR3 sequence is 16 residues long. CDR3 in DNA: TGTGCCAGCAGTTTGTCCCTAGCGGGACTCACAGATACGCAGTATTTT. This codes for CASSLSLAGLTDTQYF.

This rearrangement joins TRBV6-5 to TRBJ1-5, with D possibly being TRBD1 (6 bases). Trimming pared 6 bases from V and 6 bases from J, leaving 15 bases between. The germline V gene has CDR1 MNHEY and CDR2 SVGAGI. This CDR3 has 14 amino acids. The CDR3, as DNA: TGTGCCAGCAGAGGGGACACTGGGGGTCAGCCCCAGCATTTT. Translation: CASRGDTGGQPQHF.